Below are 26 T cell receptor beta chains sequenced from a single sample in a study of CD8 T cells in ankylosing spondylitis. MiXCR, applied by TCRdb to the 5' RACE reads, yields one record per CDR3 protein. The sample records 110,000 to 150,000 distinct CDR3 sequences, 7% to 9% being singletons. Sequencing was carried out using synovial fluid, either unsorted or a sorted T cell fraction (not recorded which). These TCRs come from a male donor with ankylosing spondylitis.

In its sample, this clonotype was seen many times. This rearrangement joins TRBV20-1 to TRBJ2-3; D unclear. This CDR3 has 14 residues. The ends were cut back, 2 bases at V and 3 bases at J, with 12 bases in the middle. From germline, CDR1 is DFQATT and CDR2 SNEGSKA (reference sequence). CDR3 loop: CSARPVYTTDTQYF. The DNA for the CDR3 is TGCAGTGCTAGACCCGTTTATACAACAGATACGCAGTATTTT.

In this sample, this clonotype turned up many times. The chain is built from TRBV27 and TRBJ1-6, with D unresolved. CDR3 length equals 15 residues. Germline CDR1 is MNHEY and CDR2 is SMNVEV (reference sequence). V was pared by 2 bases and J by 4 bases, with 9 bases between. The CDR3 coding sequence is TGTGCCAGCAGTTTAAAGAGAGGTTATAATTCACCCCTCCACTTT. Protein sequence: CASSLKRGYNSPLHF.

The chain links TRBV7-8 to TRBJ1-1; D unresolved. The V end lost 6 bases, the J end lost 6 bases, and 14 bases lay between the germline ends. Germline V gene sequence: CDR1 SGHVS, CDR2 FQNEAQ. The CDR3 runs 13 residues. The CDR3 nucleotides read TGTGCCAGCAGTTCTAGCCGACGAGCTGAAGCTTTCTTT. Residues: CASSSSRRAEAFF.

The chain has TRBV29-1 and TRBJ1-2, with D possibly matching TRBD1 (5 bases). Germline values: CDR1 SQVTM, CDR2 ANQGSEA. Trimming took off 4 bases at V and 8 bases at J, with 14 bases between the two ends. The CDR3 consists of 12 residues. The CDR3 DNA reads as TGCAGCGTTGTAAAGGGGTCGGTAGGCTACACCTTC. Residues: CSVVKGSVGYTF.

This clonotype came up many times. The rearrangement joins TRBV29-1 to TRBJ2-2, with D perhaps TRBD1 or TRBD2 (5 bases each). Between the trimmed V and J ends, which lost 5 bases and 6 bases, there was a span of 13 bases. Looked up from germline, CDR1 is SQVTM and CDR2 is ANQGSEA. This CDR3 is built from 13 residues. Here the CDR3 DNA reads TGCAGCGTTACTGAGGGGCGGGCCGGGGAGCTGTTTTTT. This codes for CSVTEGRAGELFF.

The V call is TRBV29-1, the J call TRBJ2-3; TRBD2 aligns across 8 bases. Per the germline V gene, CDR1 is SQVTM and CDR2 is ANQGSEA. V shed 4 bases, J shed 4 bases, and the junction held 7 bases outside the gene matches. There are 14 residues in the CDR3. The CDR3 nucleotides read TGCAGCGTTGGAGGGGGGACTAGGCCAGATACGCAGTATTTT. Protein sequence: CSVGGGTRPDTQYF.

This sequence joins TRBV20-1 and TRBJ2-7; D ambiguous. CDR3 size: 14 residues. V was shortened by 5 bases and J by 0 bases, with 14 bases between the two germline ends. From germline, CDR1 is DFQATT and CDR2 SNEGSKA (reference sequence). Here the CDR3 DNA reads TGCAGTGCTCCGAAGGACCCCGGCTCCTACGAGCAGTACTTC. It encodes CSAPKDPGSYEQYF.

At least ten counts were recorded for this clonotype. The chain links TRBV7-2 to TRBJ1-3; D gene ambiguous. V was shortened by 11 bases and J by 0 bases, with 11 bases between the two germline ends. CDR3 size: 13 residues. Germline V lookup: CDR1 SGHTA, CDR2 FQGNSA. The CDR3 DNA follows: TGTGCCGTGGGGTTTAGCTCTGGAAACACCATATATTTT. It is translated as CAVGFSSGNTIYF.

This clonotype has ten or more counts. The rearrangement links TRBV4-1 to TRBJ2-1, with 12 nucleotides matching TRBD2. Per the germline V gene, CDR1 is MGHRA and CDR2 is YSYEKL. J lost 0 bases, V lost 1 base, and 16 bases had no gene match. CDR3 length equals 22 residues. DNA for the CDR3: TGCGCCAGCAGCCAAGTGTCATTTCTTCCTAGCGGGGGGGATAGCTCCTACAATGAGCAGTTCTTC. Translation: CASSQVSFLPSGGDSSYNEQFF.

This clonotype was seen a few times. This sequence joins TRBV5-1 and TRBJ2-1; maybe TRBD2 (6 bases). The CDR3 spans 15 residues. Germline values: CDR1 SGHRS, CDR2 YFSETQ. The germline V and J ends were trimmed by 5 bases and 3 bases, with 15 bases remaining between them. The CDR3 loop is CASRSGANGYNEQFF. The CDR3 coding sequence is TGCGCCAGCAGATCGGGAGCCAATGGCTACAATGAGCAGTTCTTC.

J is TRBJ2-7 and V is TRBV7-2, with 15 bases fitting TRBD2. The CDR3 contains 15 residues. CDR1 and CDR2 (germline): SGHTA, FQGNSA. With 5 bases clipped from V and 2 bases from J, the junction kept 1 base outside the gene matches. This CDR3 reads CASSRTSGGAYEQYF. The CDR3 region has the DNA TGTGCCAGCAGCAGGACTAGCGGGGGGGCCTACGAGCAGTACTTC.

The CDR3: CASSSGLAGGQETQYF. The DNA for the CDR3 is TGTGCCAGCAGCTCCGGACTAGCGGGGGGCCAAGAGACCCAGTACTTC. The J gene is TRBJ2-5, the V gene TRBV7-3, with 14 bases identical to TRBD2. In germline, CDR1 is SGHTA, CDR2 FQGTGA. V shed 4 bases and J 1 base; nucleotides not matched to a gene: 2. This CDR3 has 16 amino acids. Full variable domain (outside the CDR3, taken from reference TRBV7-3 and TRBJ2-5): GAGVSQTPSNKVTEKGKYVELRCDPISGHTALYWYRQSLGQGPEFLIYFQGTGAADDSGLPNDRFFAVRPEGSVSTLKIQRTERGDSAVYLCASSSGLAGGQETQYFGPGTRLLVL.

This chain links TRBV20-1 with TRBJ1-1; D gene unclear. Germline CDR1 and CDR2: DFQATT and SNEGSKA (reference sequence). The CDR3 contains 13 residues. Trimming shortened V by 6 bases and J by 5 bases, and 16 bases separated the two germline ends. CDR3 residues: CSAQASQVTEAFF. In DNA form, the CDR3 reads TGCAGTGCCCAAGCCTCCCAGGTTACTGAAGCTTTCTTT.

This clonotype has ten or more counts. The chain is built from TRBV13 and TRBJ2-1; D not resolved. Trimming stripped 4 bases from V and 10 bases from J, with 17 bases between. Germline values: CDR1 PRHDT, CDR2 FYEKMQ (reference sequence). The CDR3 is made up of 14 amino acids. In nucleotides, the CDR3 is TGTGCCAGCAGCTCCATACCATCCTGGGGAGAGCAGTTCTTC. Translating gives CASSSIPSWGEQFF.

This clonotype was counted at least ten times. The chain carries TRBV10-3 and TRBJ1-1; no clear D. CDR3 length: 11 amino acids. The V and J ends lost 9 bases and 11 bases respectively, with 16 bases between them. Germline-derived CDR1 and CDR2 are ENHRY and SYGVKD. The CDR3 spells CAIRTNEEAFF. The CDR3 DNA reads as TGTGCCATAAGGACCAACGAGGAGGCTTTCTTT.

This clonotype showed up just a few times. CDR3 residues: CASAGGSETQYF. CDR3 DNA sequence: TGTGCCAGCGCGGGAGGGTCAGAGACCCAGTACTTC. The chain recombines TRBV25-1 with TRBJ2-5; 9 bases are a match to TRBD2. Germline CDR1 reads MGHDK; CDR2 reads SYGVNS. Trimming took 8 bases from V and 4 from J; bases not matched to a gene: 2. The CDR3 totals 12 residues.

V usage is TRBV27 and J usage is TRBJ1-2; 8 nucleotides line up with TRBD1. The CDR3 contains 14 residues. After removal of 5 bases from V and 1 base from J, the junction contained 3 bases not matched to a gene. Germline assignment: CDR1 MNHEY and CDR2 SMNVEV (reference sequence). In nucleotides, the CDR3 is TGTGCCAGCAGTAGGACAGGGATTAACTATGGCTACACCTTC. Its translation: CASSRTGINYGYTF.

Worth noting for this clonotype: A much more abundant neighbour one base away suggests this may be a read error. The J gene is TRBJ1-6, the V gene TRBV20-1; no clear D. The CDR3 loop spans 12 amino acids. Germline V gene data show CDR1 as DFQATT and CDR2 as SNEGSKA (reference sequence). Written as DNA, the CDR3 is TGCAGTGCTAGGTTTGGGGTTTCACCCTTCCACTTT. Protein sequence: CSARFGVSPFHF.

The table lists this clonotype with many counts. The J gene is TRBJ2-2, the V gene TRBV28, with 9 bases aligning to TRBD2. The ends lost 2 bases at V and 8 bases at J; junction bases unmatched: 15. From germline, CDR1 is MDHEN and CDR2 SYDVKM. The CDR3 totals 18 residues. The CDR3 region is CASSLRKHSGSPSGELFF. CDR3 sequence (DNA): TGTGCCAGCAGTTTACGAAAACATAGCGGGAGCCCTAGTGGGGAGCTGTTTTTT.

This clonotype was seen ten or more times. This sequence joins TRBV6-5 and TRBJ2-7; D remains ambiguous. V lost 4 bases and J lost 0, with 10 bases in between. The CDR3 runs 14 residues. Germline-derived CDR1 and CDR2 are MNHEY and SVGAGI. This chain's CDR3 is CASSLTGFSYEQYF. CDR3 coding DNA: TGTGCCAGCAGTTTAACTGGCTTCTCCTACGAGCAGTACTTC.

In this sample, this clonotype turned up a few times. The chain carries TRBV5-1 and TRBJ1-5, with D maybe TRBD1 (5 bases). Germline V gene data show CDR1 as SGHRS and CDR2 as YFSETQ. The CDR3 runs to 15 residues. The ends were cut back, 2 bases at V and 2 bases at J, with 11 bases in the middle. The CDR3 is CASSFAGRGNQPQHF. CDR3 DNA: TGCGCCAGCAGCTTTGCAGGGAGGGGCAATCAGCCCCAGCATTTT.

There are many counts of this clonotype. V usage is TRBV11-2 and J usage is TRBJ2-7; 7 bases align to TRBD1. After removal of 2 bases from V and 9 bases from J, the junction contained 7 bases not matched to a gene. Germline loops: CDR1 SGHAT, CDR2 FQNNGV. The CDR3 has 13 residues. CDR3 loop: CASSLTQGIPQYF. The CDR3 region has the DNA TGTGCCAGCAGCTTAACACAGGGGATACCGCAGTACTTC.

The chain uses TRBV5-1 and TRBJ2-7; no clear D gene. Per germline, CDR1 SGHRS and CDR2 YFSETQ. The ends were cut back, 2 bases at V and 0 bases at J, with 9 bases in the middle. The CDR3 spans 14 residues. This chain's CDR3 is CASSLATPSYEQYF. The CDR3 DNA is TGCGCCAGCAGCTTAGCGACCCCCTCCTACGAGCAGTACTTC.

There are a few counts of this clonotype. The chain is built from TRBV7-2 and TRBJ2-5, with 7 bases identical to TRBD1. V lost 2 bases to trimming and J lost 9 bases; unmatched junction nucleotides: 12. CDR1 and CDR2 (germline): SGHTA, FQGNSA. The length of the CDR3 is 15 residues. DNA of the CDR3: TGTGCCAGCAGCTTACAGTTCTCCCGACAGGGAGCCCAGTACTTC. Protein sequence: CASSLQFSRQGAQYF. Based on the CDR3 plus reference TRBV7-2 and TRBJ2-5, the full variable domain is GAGVSQSPSNKVTEKGKDVELRCDPISGHTALYWYRQSLGQGLEFLIYFQGNSAPDKSGLPSDRFSAERTGGSVSTLTIQRTQQEDSAVYLCASSLQFSRQGAQYFGPGTRLLVL.

This clonotype was recorded at least ten times. The chain recombines TRBV7-2 with TRBJ1-3; D is uncertain. Germline CDR1 SGHTA, CDR2 FQGNSA. This CDR3 region has 16 residues. V shed 1 base and J shed 2 bases, with 12 bases lying between them. CDR3 bases: TGTGCCAGCAGCTTAGTTTTGTCCGGGGCTGGAAACACCATATATTTT. Protein: CASSLVLSGAGNTIYF.

The V and J genes are TRBV6-5 and TRBJ1-6; D might be TRBD1 (6 bases). Trimming stripped 2 bases from V and 8 bases from J, with 10 bases between. CDR1 MNHEY and CDR2 SVGAGI come from the germline V gene. The CDR3 loop spans 14 amino acids. CDR3 loop: CASSYGGHDSPLHF. Written as DNA, the CDR3 is TGTGCCAGCAGTTACGGGGGACACGATTCACCCCTCCACTTT.